Sequencing of this T cell receptor beta chain was carried out in a study of monozygotic twins with inflammatory bowel disease. About this clonotype: The antigen is unknown.

There are 15 residues in the CDR3. In germline, CDR1 is MDHEN, CDR2 SYDVKM. Using eight separate reactions per sample, the authors generated cDNA. Reanalyzing the 5' RACE reads, TCRdb keeps one entry per CDR3 protein, without DNA. In all, the sample yields 210,000 or so distinct CDR3 sequences. Per donor, 2.5 ml of blood was collected and frozen. Overall study findings and caveats: With inverse Simpson as the measure, TCRbeta diversity was lower in IBD patients than in healthy co-twins. For IBD, no single strong associated signal or clonotype was supported.

Input material: blood. The receptor was isolated from a human donor with ulcerative colitis or Crohn's disease, or a healthy co-twin of an affected twin (not recorded which). The chain has TRBV28 and TRBJ1-2; TCRdb returns TRBD1, unconfirmable since there is no DNA. CDR3 protein: CASSTPRSPNYGYTF.